These 28 T cell receptor beta chains share one sample of origin, sequenced in a study of blood T cells in healthy people across ages. A J-beta primer mix and a sample-barcoded 5' primer were used in a second PCR of roughly 6 to 11 cycles. TCRdb independently ran MiXCR on the 5' RACE reads; one entry per CDR3 protein. The table includes hundreds of thousands of distinct CDR3 sequences, about 54% detected once. What was sequenced was blood. The receptors were gathered from a man aged 55 to 70 in good health.

CDR3 sequence (DNA): TGTGCCACTATCCGGGGGAGCGGCCACGAGCAGTACTTC. It is translated as CATIRGSGHEQYF. V usage is TRBV6-5 and J usage is TRBJ2-7, with TRBD2 as a possible D gene (6 bases). There are 13 residues in the CDR3. Germline lookup yields CDR1 MNHEY and CDR2 SVGAGI. With 10 bases removed from V and 5 bases from J, the gap between germline ends came to 18 bases.

The rearrangement joins TRBV28 to TRBJ2-2, with 9 bases matching TRBD1. This CDR3 has 16 residues. Per the germline V gene, CDR1 is MDHEN and CDR2 is SYDVKM. V lost 6 bases, J lost 4 bases, and 9 bases stayed unmatched. For the CDR3, the DNA is TGTGCCAGCAGAACAGGGGGCTTTGTGATCACCGGGGAGCTGTTTTTT. It codes for CASRTGGFVITGELFF.

This clonotype is a singleton in its sample. This sequence joins TRBV7-9 and TRBJ1-1; unclear D gene. Germline-derived CDR1 and CDR2 are SEHNR and FQNEAQ (reference sequence). Trimming took 5 bases from V and 1 from J, leaving 14 bases between them. CDR3 size: 15 residues. CDR3 region: CASSHTTWGNTEAFF. The DNA of the CDR3 is TGTGCCAGCAGCCACACGACATGGGGGAACACTGAAGCTTTCTTT.

Turning to this clonotype: This may stem from a read error, because a much larger clone lies one nucleotide away. The CDR3, as DNA: TGTGCCAGCAAAGGACGAGGAGCAACTAATGAAAAACTGTTTTTT. Translation: CASKGRGATNEKLFF. V is TRBV6-5 and J is TRBJ1-4, with D unresolved. The V end lost 7 bases, the J end lost 0 bases, and 12 bases lay between the germline ends. Germline V lookup: CDR1 MNHEY, CDR2 SVGAGI. The CDR3 runs to 15 residues.

This sequence joins TRBV10-3 and TRBJ2-1; TRBD1 matches at 8 bases. The junction had 7 bases not matched to a gene; V was cut back by 0 bases and J by 9 bases. CDR1 and CDR2 (germline): ENHRY, SYGVKD. This CDR3 is 15 amino acids long. The CDR3 here is CAISESTQGAGEQFF. The CDR3 DNA reads TGTGCCATCAGTGAGTCGACCCAGGGGGCTGGTGAGCAGTTCTTC.

The DNA of the CDR3 is TGTGCCAGCAGTTATCGACAGGGCGGAAGCGGGGAGCTGTTTTTT. This gives the protein CASSYRQGGSGELFF. The rearrangement links TRBV6-5 to TRBJ2-2; 7 bases fit TRBD1. The CDR3 sequence is 15 residues long. The germline V gene encodes CDR1 MNHEY and CDR2 SVGAGI. The trim removed 3 bases at V and 7 bases at J, leaving 8 bases unmatched.

This rearrangement joins TRBV12-3 or TRBV12-4 to TRBJ2-1; a weak D match, TRBD2 (5 bases). CDR3 length: 14 amino acids. Trimming stripped 5 bases from V and 0 bases from J, with 8 bases between. The CDR3 DNA reads TGTGCCAGCAGTATCGGGGTCTCCTACAATGAGCAGTTCTTC. Its protein is CASSIGVSYNEQFF.

The chain is built from TRBV27 and TRBJ2-5; 12 positions match TRBD2. The end of the DNA aligns better with TRBJ2-7, so the J call may be wrong. Germline CDR1 and CDR2: MNHEY and SMNVEV (reference sequence). The CDR3 contains 14 residues. CDR3 residues: CASGRTSGVYEQYF. The CDR3 DNA follows: TGTGCCAGCGGACGGACTAGCGGGGTCTACGAGCAGTACTTC.

The chain has TRBV18 and TRBJ1-2; the D gene is possibly TRBD1 (5 bases). The germline V and J ends were trimmed by 3 bases and 5 bases, with 22 bases remaining between them. The germline CDR1 and CDR2 sequences are KGHSH and LQKENI. The CDR3 is 17 residues long. The DNA for the CDR3 is TGTGCCAGCTCACCTCCCGGTTCGGGGCGTGGACCGTATGGCTACACCTTC. Its protein is CASSPPGSGRGPYGYTF. Full variable domain (outside the CDR3, taken from reference TRBV18 and TRBJ1-2): NAGVMQNPRHLVRRRGQEARLRCSPMKGHSHVYWYRQLPEEGLKFMVYLQKENIIDESGMPKERFSAEFPKEGPSILRIQQVVRGDSAAYFCASSPPGSGRGPYGYTFGSGTRLTVV.

In the case of this clonotype: This likely traces to a read error, being one base from a far larger clone. V and J are TRBV7-9 and TRBJ2-5; 9 nucleotides line up with TRBD1. This CDR3 has 14 residues. Germline CDR1 reads SEHNR; CDR2 reads FQNEAQ (reference sequence). DNA for the CDR3: TGTGCCAGCAGCCCGGGACAGGGACAAGAGGCCCAGTACTTC. It specifies CASSPGQGQEAQYF.

This clonotype was seen a few times. The chain carries TRBV24-1 and TRBJ2-7; TRBD2 might be the D (6 bases). The end of the DNA fits TRBJ2-5 better, so the J call may be wrong. Germline V gene data show CDR1 as KGHDR and CDR2 as SFDVKD. The CDR3 contains 13 residues. The CDR3 is CATSDGGIETQYF. The CDR3 bases are TGTGCCACCAGTGACGGGGGAATCGAGACCCAGTACTTC.

The chain carries TRBV11-2 and TRBJ1-1; 11 bases are shared with TRBD1. Trimming cost V 4 bases and J 5 bases; bases outside gene matches: 12. This CDR3 comprises 17 residues. Germline loops: CDR1 SGHAT, CDR2 FQNNGV. The DNA of the CDR3 is TGTGCCAGCAGCTCCCGGGCGGACAGGGGGCCTGGGACTGAAGCTTTCTTT. As protein: CASSSRADRGPGTEAFF.

As regards this clonotype: Germline is not matched at one junction end, which may reflect a read error. V usage is TRBV3-1 and J usage is TRBJ2-3, with a tentative D call TRBD1 (5 bases). This CDR3 comprises 16 residues. CDR1 and CDR2 from the germline V gene are LGHDT and YNNKEL (reference sequence). The DNA for the CDR3 is TGTGCCAACAGCCAAGATCATGGGGTGGGGCCAGATACGCAGTATTTT. It specifies CANSQDHGVGPDTQYF.

The rearrangement uses TRBV28 and TRBJ1-4; D call uncertain. Germline CDR1 is MDHEN and CDR2 is SYDVKM. The CDR3 contains 15 residues. Trimming shortened V by 4 bases and J by 4 bases, and 13 bases separated the two germline ends. The CDR3 DNA sequence: TGTGCCAGCAGTTCCACAGCCGCGGGTAATGAAAAACTGTTTTTT. This sequence encodes CASSSTAAGNEKLFF.

The J gene is TRBJ2-3, the V gene TRBV10-1; 11 bases are a match to TRBD1. V lost 8 bases and J lost 3; bases outside the gene matches: 4. CDR1 and CDR2 (germline): WNHNN, SYGVQD (reference sequence). This CDR3 region has 14 residues. CDR3 nucleotides: TGCGCCAGCGCGGACAGGGGGCAGACAGATACGCAGTATTTT. It specifies CASADRGQTDTQYF.

This clonotype was observed a few times. V gene TRBV28 combines with J gene TRBJ1-2, with D perhaps matching TRBD1 (6 bases). Germline values: CDR1 MDHEN, CDR2 SYDVKM. The CDR3 sequence is 14 residues long. Trimming took off 4 bases at V and 2 bases at J, with 11 bases between the two ends. CDR3 in amino acids: CASSSSQGNYGYTF. CDR3 nucleotide sequence: TGTGCCAGCAGTTCCTCCCAGGGGAACTATGGCTACACCTTC.

This clonotype came up once. The V call is TRBV3-1, the J call TRBJ2-5; possible D gene TRBD1, 6 bases. The better agreement between TRBJ2-7 and the DNA end casts doubt on the J call. Germline V gene lookup returns CDR1 LGHDT and CDR2 YNNKEL (reference sequence). The CDR3 spans 14 residues. CDR3 loop: CASSQGPGVYEQYF. The CDR3 nucleotides read TGTGCCAGCAGCCAAGGGCCAGGGGTCTACGAGCAGTACTTC.

The rearrangement links TRBV7-2 to TRBJ1-2; D ambiguous. Per germline, CDR1 SGHTA and CDR2 FQGNSA. The CDR3 runs to 13 residues. V shed 1 base and J shed 4 bases, with 7 bases lying between them. The CDR3 loop reads CASSLGISYGYTF. CDR3 sequence (DNA): TGTGCCAGCAGCTTAGGAATCAGCTATGGCTACACCTTC. Full variable domain (remainder filled in from reference TRBV7-2 and TRBJ1-2): GAGVSQSPSNKVTEKGKDVELRCDPISGHTALYWYRQSLGQGLEFLIYFQGNSAPDKSGLPSDRFSAERTGGSVSTLTIQRTQQEDSAVYLCASSLGISYGYTFGSGTRLTVV.

J is TRBJ1-1 and V is TRBV10-3; possibly TRBD1 for D (5 bases). Germline V gives CDR1 ENHRY, CDR2 SYGVKD. This CDR3 is 13 amino acids long. The V end lost 4 bases, the J end lost 7 bases, and 13 bases lay between the germline ends. CDR3 residues: CAISVVGQGEAFF. CDR3 coding DNA: TGTGCCATCAGTGTTGTAGGGCAGGGTGAAGCTTTCTTT.

This clonotype was found a few times. The chain combines TRBV20-1 with TRBJ2-4; D ambiguous. The CDR3 is made up of 12 amino acids. The V and J ends lost 0 bases and 13 bases respectively, with 13 bases between them. Germline CDR1 reads DFQATT; CDR2 reads SNEGSKA (reference sequence). The CDR3, as DNA: TGCAGTGCTAGAGATCGGTGGCTAGGGCAGTACTTC. Amino acids: CSARDRWLGQYF.

Comments on this clonotype: This may be a read error: a much more frequent sequence differs by one nucleotide. This rearrangement joins TRBV5-1 to TRBJ2-1; tentatively, D is TRBD2 (6 bases). CDR1 is SGHRS, CDR2 YFSETQ, per germline. The CDR3 has 14 amino acids. CDR3 bases: TGCGCCAGCAGCTTGGCGACTAGATCCAATGAGCAGAACTTC. It specifies CASSLATRSNEQNF.

J is TRBJ2-3 and V is TRBV4-1; 14 bases align to TRBD2. Germline CDR1 is MGHRA and CDR2 is YSYEKL. CDR3 length: 16 residues. J lost 3 bases, V lost 7 bases, and 6 bases had no gene match. The chain's CDR3 is CASKTSGGARTDTQYF. CDR3 DNA: TGCGCCAGCAAGACTAGCGGGGGGGCTAGGACAGATACGCAGTATTTT.

The V call is TRBV5-6, the J call TRBJ2-7; D gene ambiguous. V was trimmed by 0 bases and J by 7 bases, leaving 17 bases between them. The CDR3 has 15 amino acids. Per germline, CDR1 SGHDT and CDR2 YYEEEE. CDR3 region: CASSLGLGSGNEQYF. Written as DNA, the CDR3 is TGTGCCAGCAGCTTGGGCCTGGGGTCGGGCAATGAGCAGTACTTC.

V usage is TRBV5-1 and J usage is TRBJ2-7; TRBD1 matches at 8 bases. The tail of the sequence fits TRBJ2-5 better, so the J call may be wrong. The CDR3 runs to 16 residues. Germline V gene lookup returns CDR1 SGHRS and CDR2 YFSETQ. The chain's CDR3 is CASSRDTDRAAETQYF. As DNA, the CDR3 is TGCGCCAGCAGCAGAGACACGGACAGGGCGGCAGAGACCCAGTACTTC.

V is TRBV27 and J is TRBJ2-5; 14 nucleotides align to TRBD2. The germline V gene has CDR1 MNHEY and CDR2 SMNVEV (reference sequence). The CDR3 runs 18 residues. Unmatched junction bases numbered 9, after V lost 3 bases and J lost 3 bases. CDR3 loop: CASSFRQGLAGEKETQYF. CDR3 DNA sequence: TGTGCCAGCAGTTTTCGACAGGGACTAGCGGGGGAAAAAGAGACCCAGTACTTC.

The chain recombines TRBV7-2 with TRBJ2-5; TRBD2 might be the D (5 bases). V gave up 1 base and J gave up 5 bases, with 17 bases separating them. The length of the CDR3 is 16 residues. CDR1 and CDR2 from the germline V gene are SGHTA and FQGNSA. CDR3 residues: CASSLGLAPWRETQYF. The CDR3 DNA follows: TGTGCCAGCAGCTTAGGGCTAGCACCCTGGCGGGAGACCCAGTACTTC.

This clonotype has only a few counts. This sequence joins TRBV20-1 and TRBJ2-1; D uncertain. V was shortened by 1 base and J by 0 bases, with 16 bases between the two germline ends. Germline CDR1 is DFQATT and CDR2 is SNEGSKA (reference sequence). This CDR3 contains 17 residues. The CDR3 spells CSARAPLGVSSYNEQFF. As DNA, the CDR3 is TGCAGTGCTAGAGCCCCTCTGGGTGTTAGCTCCTACAATGAGCAGTTCTTC.

The genes are TRBV20-1 and TRBJ1-2; 10 bases agree with TRBD1. The CDR3 totals 21 residues. V dropped 2 bases and J dropped 7; count of bases not matched to a gene: 28. Germline V lookup: CDR1 DFQATT, CDR2 SNEGSKA (reference sequence). The CDR3 protein is CSARRYLWSGTGDLIGAGYTF. CDR3 DNA: TGCAGTGCTAGAAGATACCTGTGGAGTGGGACAGGGGACCTCATCGGGGCTGGCTACACCTTC.